The T cell receptor (beta chain) described here comes from a study of Ad26.COV2.S vaccination and SARS-CoV-2 variants (dated by TCRdb to the early 2020s). Some background on the complete study: TCRbeta repertoire sequencing was used to assess the specificity and breadth of SARS-CoV-2-reactive T cell receptors after Ad26.COV2.S vaccination. A total of about 30 samples were included in the TCR-sequenced set, comprising roughly 19 Ad26.COV2.S vaccine recipients, 5 placebo recipients and 8 SARS-CoV-2 convalescent individuals.

The immunoSEQ Assay was the method used to sequence TCRbeta CDR3 regions. After extraction, genomic DNA underwent amplification by bias-controlled multiplex PCR, followed by high-throughput sequencing. The paper's data handling went like this. To quantify the absolute abundance of every unique TCRbeta CDR3 region, sequences were collapsed and filtered. T cell fraction was estimated by normalizing TCRbeta template counts to usable DNA, which was measured by amplifying reference genes present in all nucleated cells. Repertoire TCRs were annotated as SARS-CoV-2-specific by exact matching of V gene, CDR3 amino acid sequence and J gene to a known reactive TCR set. MIRA supplied the reference SARS-CoV-2 TCR set, which was filtered for enrichment in COVID-19-positive ImmuneCODE repertoires so that public or cross-reactive TCRs were removed. Drawing on the MIRA antigens, annotated TCRs were analysed further at the level of specific ORF or position within ORF. Breadth was defined as annotated unique rearrangements over total unique productive rearrangements; depth was the summed frequency of those rearrangements. Two-sided Wilcoxon rank-sum tests were used to compare TCR breadth between groups. TCRdb limited this immuneACCESS table to in-frame rearrangements with V and J called. A share of clones is missing; checked studies link under half to unresolved V genes, and the rest is unexplained. Clone size and V and J calls were adopted from that table, with D and trimming inferred from the DNA. This sample is represented by roughly 92,000 clones; 82% of them were singletons. Clones ranked in the top ten supply 15% to 20% of the sample.

Overall results and qualifications from the work: Vaccine and placebo recipients had comparable non-spike TCR breadth, which fits with the vaccine containing only spike. Higher spike-specific TCR breadth was observed in Ad26.COV2.S recipients than in placebo recipients (P = 0.0014). The authors noted that the TCR breadth and depth analyses may have underestimated total T cell responses. Substantial breadth of spike-specific CD8+ and CD4+ T cell responses was reported after vaccination.

This specimen's time point label, interpreted: individuals recovered from natural SARS-CoV-2 infection. The germline V gene (reference sequence) specifies LGHDT as CDR1 and YNNKEL as CDR2. Measured from the cysteine to the phenylalanine, the CDR3 is 16 residues long. Only CDR3 DNA remains: 48 bases, in frame from the first base. Trimming leaves V shorter by 1 base and J shorter by 2 bases, with the junction holding 7 bases beyond the gene matches. Remarks on this clone: This clone's antigen is unknown. Base qualities are missing; no much larger clone stands one base away.

The chain couples TRBV3-1 (or the pseudogene TRBV3-2) to TRBJ2-5, and TRBD2 matches 7 of the central bases. This specimen consisted of peripheral blood, obtained after recovery from COVID-19. This sequence was found in a human donor who had recovered from COVID-19. The CDR3 reads as follows: CASSQARTRVQETQYF. Here is the DNA: TGTGCCAGCAGCCAAGCTCGGACTAGAGTACAAGAGACCCAGTACTTC.